One sample yielded the 16 T cell receptor beta chains listed below, sequenced in a study of blood T cells in healthy people across ages (dated by TCRdb to about 2015). Library method: 5' RACE. The listed sequencing device is Illumina HiSeq 2500. A second PCR of roughly 6 to 11 cycles was performed with a sample-barcoded 5' primer and a J-beta primer mix. Using fastp trimming at Q25 and MiXCR clonotype assembly, TCRdb reanalyzed the public sequencing data and kept in-frame beta chains. Duplicate CDR3 protein sequences are folded into a single record with the most common DNA and genes. Here the sample has 870,000 or so distinct CDR3 sequences; 29% occur a single time. Clones ranked in the top ten supply 15% to 20% of the sample. Source material: blood. The source of these receptors is a woman older than 75 in good health.

The chain carries TRBV6-1 and TRBJ1-5; D is unresolved. The CDR3 is made up of 16 amino acids. CDR1 and CDR2 from the germline V gene are MNHNS and SASEGT. The V end was cut by 2 bases, the J end by 4 bases, with 15 bases between. The CDR3 protein is CASSEWAIPLNQPQHF. CDR3 coding DNA: TGTGCCAGCAGTGAATGGGCGATCCCCCTAAATCAGCCCCAGCATTTT.

The rearrangement links TRBV14 to TRBJ1-5; D is unclear. Germline loops: CDR1 SGHDN, CDR2 FVKESK. This CDR3 comprises 14 residues. Between the trimmed V and J ends, which lost 3 bases and 3 bases, there was a span of 9 bases. In DNA form, the CDR3 reads TGTGCCAGCAGCCAGCGGCGGAACAATCAGCCCCAGCATTTT. Its translation: CASSQRRNNQPQHF.

This chain uses TRBV4-3 with TRBJ1-1; 10 bases are shared with TRBD1. V lost 0 bases to trimming and J lost 5 bases; unmatched junction nucleotides: 6. The germline V gene has CDR1 LGHNA and CDR2 YSLEER. The CDR3 spans 16 residues. The CDR3 loop is CASSQDWTGGRTEAFF. Here the CDR3 DNA reads TGCGCCAGCAGCCAAGATTGGACAGGGGGGAGGACTGAAGCTTTCTTT.

Details on this clonotype: Mismatch with germline at one junction end may stem from a read error. This chain connects TRBV18 to TRBJ2-4; the D gene is possibly TRBD2 (6 bases). The J call is in doubt because the DNA end fits TRBJ2-5 better. The CDR3 is made up of 13 amino acids. The germline V gene has CDR1 KGHSH and CDR2 LQKENI. The CDR3 loop is CAGSPPGEETQYF. Here the CDR3 DNA reads TGTGCCGGCTCACCTCCGGGAGAAGAGACCCAGTACTTC.

This clonotype has more than one count but fewer than ten. This rearrangement joins TRBV20-1 to TRBJ1-5, with no clear D. Deletions cut 0 bases from V and 2 bases from J, with 8 bases between. The germline CDR1 and CDR2 sequences are DFQATT and SNEGSKA (reference sequence). The CDR3 runs 14 residues. The CDR3 nucleotides are TGCAGTGCTAGAGATATCCGGGGCAATCAGCCCCAGCATTTT. It codes for CSARDIRGNQPQHF.

This clonotype was seen repeatedly, ten times or more. The chain combines TRBV29-1 with TRBJ2-1, with D tentatively TRBD1 (6 bases). CDR3 length equals 12 residues. CDR1 and CDR2 from the germline V gene are SQVTM and ANQGSEA. V dropped 7 bases and J dropped 4 bases, with 11 bases sitting between them. The CDR3 DNA sequence: TGCAGCGCCGGGACAACATACAATGAGCAGTTCTTC. As protein: CSAGTTYNEQFF.

A few counts support this clonotype. The gene calls are TRBV14 and TRBJ2-1, with D maybe TRBD1 (6 bases). Germline V CDR1 and CDR2: SGHDN, FVKESK. The CDR3 runs to 16 residues. V was shortened by 7 bases and J by 5 bases, with 21 bases between the two germline ends. The CDR3 loop is CASKPQGPLGNNEQFF. The CDR3 DNA is TGTGCCAGCAAACCACAGGGCCCACTTGGAAACAATGAGCAGTTCTTC.

The V and J genes are TRBV30 and TRBJ1-1, with D hard to call. The germline gives CDR1 GTSNPN, CDR2 SVGIG (reference sequence). The CDR3 runs to 13 residues. V shed 2 bases and J shed 1 base, with 8 bases lying between them. The CDR3 here is CAWSTQANTEAFF. In DNA form, the CDR3 reads TGTGCCTGGAGTACCCAGGCGAACACTGAAGCTTTCTTT. Drawing the rest from reference TRBV30 and TRBJ1-1, the complete variable domain is SQTIHQWPATLVQPVGSPLSLECTVEGTSNPNLYWYRQAAGRGLQLLFYSVGIGQISSEVPQNLSASRPQDRQFILSSKKLLLSDSGFYLCAWSTQANTEAFFGQGTRLTVV.

The V and J genes are TRBV7-2 and TRBJ2-3, with 9 bases aligning to TRBD2. The V gene end was trimmed by 3 bases and the J gene end by 2 bases; junction bases not matched to a gene: 6. The CDR3 consists of 16 residues. Germline CDR1 and CDR2: SGHTA and FQGNSA. The chain's CDR3 is CASSFRRGRDTDTQYF. CDR3 DNA: TGTGCCAGCAGCTTTCGCCGCGGGAGGGACACAGATACGCAGTATTTT.

This clonotype was seen repeatedly, ten times or more. The V gene is TRBV20-1, the J gene TRBJ1-5, with D perhaps matching TRBD1 (5 bases). Germline V gene data show CDR1 as DFQATT and CDR2 as SNEGSKA (reference sequence). Deletions cut 3 bases from V and 6 bases from J, with 15 bases between. The CDR3 length is 14 residues. CDR3 sequence reads: CSASQGRVAQPQHF. The CDR3 nucleotides read TGCAGTGCTAGTCAAGGCAGGGTCGCTCAGCCCCAGCATTTT.

In this sample, this clonotype turned up a few times. Just one base apart from a much larger clone, this may be a read error. The V call is TRBV5-4, the J call TRBJ2-4; D is perhaps TRBD1 (5 bases). Germline V CDR1 and CDR2: SGHNT, YYREEE (reference sequence). V lost 1 base and J 13 bases, leaving 21 bases between the germline ends. This CDR3 comprises 15 residues. The CDR3 DNA sequence: TGTGCCAGCAGCTTGTGGGGCGGATCGCCGTTGAACCAGTACTTC. Amino acid sequence: CASSLWGGSPLNQYF.

This clonotype was recorded at least ten times. The chain has TRBV12-3 or TRBV12-4 and TRBJ1-6, with D perhaps matching TRBD1 (5 bases). This CDR3 is built from 13 residues. V was pared by 5 bases and J by 10 bases, with 12 bases between. Here the CDR3 reads CASSPPGGSPLHF. The CDR3 region has the DNA TGTGCCAGCAGTCCCCCTGGGGGATCACCCCTCCACTTT.

This clonotype occurred many times. In DNA form, the CDR3 reads TGTGCCACCCAAAGGGGGGGCTATGGCTACACCTTC. It specifies CATQRGGYGYTF. The chain recombines TRBV6-5 with TRBJ1-2; a possible D gene is TRBD1 (6 bases). Trimming cost V 10 bases and J 4 bases, with 13 bases left between them. This CDR3 contains 12 residues. Germline V CDR1 and CDR2: MNHEY, SVGAGI.

Regarding this clonotype: A much more abundant neighbour one base away suggests this may be a read error. V and J are TRBV20-1 and TRBJ2-4; TRBD2 matches 12 bases. Germline V gene data show CDR1 as DFQATT and CDR2 as SNEGSKA (reference sequence). Losses at the gene ends were 5 bases for V and 1 base for J; bases not matched to a gene: 9. The CDR3 runs 17 residues. The CDR3 region has the DNA TGCAGTGCTGTAAGACTAGCGGGGGTTGGGGCCAAAAACATTCAGTACTTC. Its protein product is CSAVRLAGVGAKNIQYF.

The chain links TRBV20-1 to TRBJ2-1; the match to TRBD2 covers 10 bases. Germline loops: CDR1 DFQATT, CDR2 SNEGSKA (reference sequence). V dropped 3 bases and J dropped 8; count of bases not matched to a gene: 16. The CDR3 contains 17 residues. CDR3 coding DNA: TGCAGTGCTAGCGTTAACGAACTTCTAGCGGGAGTAGATGAGCAGTTCTTC. Translated, it gives CSASVNELLAGVDEQFF.

This clonotype was detected many times. This sequence joins TRBV7-9 and TRBJ2-1; possibly TRBD2 for D (5 bases). The CDR3 spans 16 residues. CDR1 SEHNR and CDR2 FQNEAQ come from the germline V gene (reference sequence). The V end was cut by 5 bases, the J end by 3 bases, with 17 bases between. The CDR3 here is CASSARARVLYNEQFF. The CDR3 DNA sequence: TGTGCCAGCAGCGCCCGGGCGAGGGTCCTCTACAATGAGCAGTTCTTC.